One and the same sample provided the 28 T cell receptor beta chains below, sequenced in a study of human T cells and chemical hapten exposure. Specified time point: patch test 1, 2 weeks after DPC sensitization. Treatment meaning: therapeutic diphenylcyclopropenone sensitization with weekly scalp DPC. TCRdb processed the RACE reads anew with MiXCR; each CDR3 protein has one entry. The sample has 370,000 or so distinct CDR3 sequences; approximately 4.4% are singletons. Sequenced material: whole blood, taken in connection with sensitization to the hapten diphenylcyclopropenone (DPC). The receptors come from a woman in her forties or fifties with alopecia areata. Some clones in this sample may be carry-over from other donors' samples.

In its sample, this clonotype was seen many times. The CDR3 protein is CASRWDGRNTEAFF. CDR3 DNA: TGCGCCAGCAGGTGGGACGGGCGGAACACTGAAGCTTTCTTT. The J gene is TRBJ1-1, the V gene TRBV5-1, with D tentatively TRBD1 (5 bases). V lost 5 bases and J lost 1, with 12 bases in between. Germline CDR1 reads SGHRS; CDR2 reads YFSETQ. The CDR3 is 14 residues long.

This clonotype was recorded a few times. The CDR3 DNA reads TGTGCCTGGAGTAAAGTTCGGGGGGCTGAGCAGTACTTC. Translation gives CAWSKVRGAEQYF. This chain connects TRBV30 to TRBJ2-7; D may be TRBD2 (7 bases). This CDR3 region has 13 residues. Trimming shortened V by 2 bases and J by 7 bases, and 15 bases separated the two germline ends. Germline CDR1 reads GTSNPN; CDR2 reads SVGIG (reference sequence).

There are a few counts of this clonotype. The chain joins TRBV10-1 to TRBJ1-1; D gene unclear. The CDR3 covers 11 residues. Germline assignment: CDR1 WNHNN and CDR2 SYGVQD (reference sequence). Trimming left V 2 bases short and J 4 bases short, with 2 bases between. The CDR3 nucleotides are TGCGCCAGCAGTGAGGGCACTGAAGCTTTCTTT. Translation gives CASSEGTEAFF.

This clonotype came up many times. The genes are TRBV7-2 and TRBJ1-6, with 7 bases lining up with TRBD1. The CDR3 runs to 15 residues. The germline V gene has CDR1 SGHTA and CDR2 FQGNSA. The junction had 10 bases not matched to a gene; V was cut back by 5 bases and J by 9 bases. The CDR3 DNA sequence: TGTGCCAGCAGCCTAGGGGGCGCGGTGTTTTCACCCCTCCACTTT. Encoded protein: CASSLGGAVFSPLHF.

This clonotype was observed many times. This chain uses TRBV30 with TRBJ2-1; possibly TRBD1 or TRBD2 for D (5 bases each). V lost 5 bases to trimming and J lost 0 bases, with 20 bases between them. CDR1 GTSNPN and CDR2 SVGIG come from the germline V gene (reference sequence). This CDR3 comprises 17 residues. The CDR3 protein is CAWARGRILSSYNEQFF. The CDR3, as DNA: TGTGCCTGGGCCCGGGGCCGTATACTGAGCTCCTACAATGAGCAGTTCTTC.

Many counts were recorded for this clonotype. The rearrangement joins TRBV5-1 to TRBJ2-7, with 7 positions matching TRBD1. Per germline, CDR1 SGHRS and CDR2 YFSETQ. The J segment lost 2 bases and the V segment lost 0 bases, leaving 5 bases of the junction unmatched. This CDR3 has 15 residues. The CDR3 here is CASSLAGRGTYEQYF. CDR3 DNA sequence: TGCGCCAGCAGCTTGGCCGGCAGGGGGACCTACGAGCAGTACTTC. Looking up the rest from reference TRBV5-1 and TRBJ2-7 gives the full variable domain: KAGVTQTPRYLIKTRGQQVTLSCSPISGHRSVSWYQQTPGQGLQFLFEYFSETQRNKGNFPGRFSGRQFSNSRSEMNVSTLELGDSALYLCASSLAGRGTYEQYFGPGTRLTVT.

This clonotype was recorded many times. This chain links TRBV7-3 with TRBJ2-3, with 9 bases lining up with TRBD2. The ends lost 5 bases at V and 2 bases at J; junction bases unmatched: 5. Germline lookup yields CDR1 SGHTA and CDR2 FQGTGA. The CDR3 loop spans 15 amino acids. CDR3 amino acids: CASSLTSGATDTQYF. For the CDR3, the DNA is TGTGCCAGCAGCCTGACTAGCGGTGCCACAGATACGCAGTATTTT.

The rearrangement uses TRBV12-3 or TRBV12-4 and TRBJ1-6, with D maybe TRBD1 (6 bases). Trimming stripped 5 bases from V and 9 bases from J, with 11 bases between. CDR3 size: 13 residues. DNA for the CDR3: TGTGCCAGCAGTCAGGGGTCGGGTTCACCCCTCCACTTT. Its protein is CASSQGSGSPLHF.

This clonotype showed up many times. The chain has TRBV2 and TRBJ2-1, with unresolved D. Trimming removed 5 bases at V and 0 bases at J, with 11 bases between. Germline V gene sequence: CDR1 SNHLY, CDR2 FYNNEI. This CDR3 is 15 amino acids long. The chain's CDR3 is CASSYRLSSYNEQFF. CDR3 nucleotide sequence: TGTGCCAGCAGTTACCGGCTGAGCTCCTACAATGAGCAGTTCTTC.

As concerns this clonotype: Mismatch with germline at one junction end may stem from a read error. The chain uses TRBV10-3 and TRBJ2-1; 10 bases match TRBD2. This CDR3 is built from 16 residues. Germline V gene sequence: CDR1 ENHRY, CDR2 SYGVKD. The CDR3 loop is CAISEPGTSVYNEQFF. CDR3 bases: TGTGCCATCAGTGAGCCCGGGACTAGCGTTTACAATGAGCAGTTCTTT.

This clonotype was seen a handful of times. V gene TRBV7-9 combines with J gene TRBJ2-5; TRBD1 aligns across 8 bases. V lost 5 bases, J lost 6 bases, and 8 bases stayed unmatched. The CDR3 totals 14 residues. CDR1 and CDR2 (germline): SEHNR, FQNEAQ (reference sequence). DNA for the CDR3: TGTGCCAGCAGCCCTGACAGGGGAGTGAAGACCCAGTACTTC. As protein: CASSPDRGVKTQYF.

There are a few counts of this clonotype. The chain recombines TRBV21-1 with TRBJ1-1; the table gives TRBD1 as D, unverified against the DNA. TRBV21-1 is a listed pseudogene. The CDR3 spans 16 residues. This chain's CDR3 is CASSKRQGAHNTEAFF. DNA of the CDR3: TGTGCCAGCAGCAAAAGACAGGGGGCGCATAACACTGAAGCTTTCTTT.

The table lists this clonotype with a few counts. This chain links TRBV3-1 with TRBJ1-2; D call uncertain. V was shortened by 6 bases and J by 9 bases, with 17 bases between the two germline ends. This CDR3 is built from 13 residues. Germline CDR1 reads LGHDT; CDR2 reads YNNKEL (reference sequence). Here the CDR3 DNA reads TGTGCCAGCAGTTCATACGACCCGATTCGCTACACCTTC. Protein product: CASSSYDPIRYTF.

This clonotype occurred a few times. V is TRBV20-1 and J is TRBJ1-1, with D unclear. This CDR3 has 13 residues. The V and J ends lost 0 bases and 11 bases respectively, with 16 bases between them. Germline V gene data show CDR1 as DFQATT and CDR2 as SNEGSKA (reference sequence). CDR3 region: CSARDMEWEEAFF. The CDR3 coding sequence is TGCAGTGCTAGAGATATGGAGTGGGAGGAGGCTTTCTTT.

This clonotype was detected ten times or more. J is TRBJ2-7 and V is TRBV13, with D possibly called TRBD1 or TRBD2 (5 bases each). This CDR3 has 14 residues. V lost 5 bases and J 3 bases, leaving 14 bases between the germline ends. Germline CDR1 is PRHDT and CDR2 is FYEKMQ (reference sequence). DNA for the CDR3: TGTGCCAGCAGCACCCACGAGGGGCGCTACGAGCAGTACTTC. It translates to CASSTHEGRYEQYF.

This clonotype was counted at least ten times. The V call is TRBV6-5, the J call TRBJ2-7, with 7 nucleotides matching TRBD1. CDR3 size: 15 residues. V shed 5 bases, J shed 1 base, and the junction held 8 bases outside the gene matches. Germline V CDR1 and CDR2: MNHEY, SVGAGI. This CDR3 reads CASSQGRGISYEQYF. In nucleotides, the CDR3 is TGTGCCAGCAGTCAGGGCAGGGGGATTTCCTACGAGCAGTACTTC.

A few counts support this clonotype. This chain joins TRBV6-2 or TRBV6-3 and TRBJ1-1; no firm D call. V shed 2 bases and J shed 3 bases, with 13 bases lying between them. CDR1 MNHEY and CDR2 SVGEGT come from the germline V gene. CDR3 length: 15 amino acids. The CDR3 here is CASSYPAFTDTEAFF. For the CDR3, the DNA is TGTGCCAGCAGTTACCCTGCGTTCACGGACACTGAAGCTTTCTTT.

The sample holds many counts of this clonotype. The J gene is TRBJ1-5, the V gene TRBV6-2 or TRBV6-3; TRBD1 agrees at 10 bases. The CDR3 totals 19 residues. CDR1 MNHEY and CDR2 SVGEGT come from the germline V gene. V trimming: 2 bases; J trimming: 1 base; junction bases outside the gene matches: 11. For the CDR3, the DNA is TGTGCCAGCAGTTACAGGGACAGGGGTGCCGCCTTAAGCAATCAGCCCCAGCATTTT. The encoded protein is CASSYRDRGAALSNQPQHF.

There are many counts of this clonotype. V usage is TRBV20-1 and J usage is TRBJ1-1; D unresolved. This CDR3 contains 12 residues. CDR1 and CDR2 (germline): DFQATT, SNEGSKA (reference sequence). Trimming removed 5 bases from V and 8 bases from J, with 15 bases in between. This CDR3 reads CSARRARLEAFF. The CDR3 coding sequence is TGCAGTGCTCGGCGGGCTAGATTGGAAGCTTTCTTT.

The chain carries TRBV6-6 and TRBJ1-4; D gene unclear. Germline V lookup: CDR1 MNHNY, CDR2 SVGAGI (reference sequence). This CDR3 contains 13 residues. V was pared by 0 bases and J by 5 bases, with 4 bases between. DNA of the CDR3: TGTGCCAGCAGTTACTCCCCCAATGAAAAACTGTTTTTT. Its translation is CASSYSPNEKLFF.

This clonotype was observed a handful of times. The V gene is TRBV5-1, the J gene TRBJ1-1; a possible D gene is TRBD1 (6 bases). Germline V gene data show CDR1 as SGHRS and CDR2 as YFSETQ. The CDR3 extends over 18 amino acids. The V end was cut by 3 bases, the J end by 2 bases, with 23 bases between. DNA for the CDR3: TGCGCCAGCAGCTCGACGTCTACGGGGGGGCGGCAAAACACTGAAGCTTTCTTT. Amino acid sequence: CASSSTSTGGRQNTEAFF.

The sample holds many counts of this clonotype. The J gene is TRBJ1-2, the V gene TRBV6-2 or TRBV6-3; no clear D gene. Trimming took 4 bases from V and 1 from J, leaving 7 bases between them. Germline CDR1 is MNHEY and CDR2 is SVGEGT. The CDR3 loop spans 13 amino acids. CDR3 amino acids: CASSFSNNYGYTF. CDR3 in DNA: TGTGCCAGCAGTTTCTCAAATAACTATGGCTACACCTTC.

This clonotype was counted ten times or more. The chain carries TRBV7-9 and TRBJ1-4; D remains unclear. CDR1 and CDR2 from the germline V gene are SEHNR and FQNEAQ (reference sequence). V was clipped by 5 bases and J by 12 bases, with 13 bases between them. The CDR3 is made up of 12 amino acids. CDR3 sequence (DNA): TGTGCCAGCAGCCTCTCCGTGGCTGAACTGTTTTTT. Translation: CASSLSVAELFF.

The chain couples TRBV20-1 to TRBJ1-6; 9 nucleotides align to TRBD1. V gave up 5 bases and J gave up 9 bases; unmatched junction bases: 5. Germline V gene lookup returns CDR1 DFQATT and CDR2 SNEGSKA (reference sequence). The CDR3 contains 13 residues. The CDR3 spells CSAPGQGGSPLHF. The CDR3 coding sequence is TGCAGTGCTCCGGGACAGGGTGGTTCACCCCTCCACTTT.

This clonotype was counted between two and nine times. The chain employs TRBV11-2 and TRBJ2-5; D uncertain. Germline CDR1 reads SGHAT; CDR2 reads FQNNGV. This CDR3 comprises 13 residues. Trimming removed 2 bases from V and 5 bases from J, with 9 bases in between. The CDR3 sequence is CASSLLPGETQYF. Written as DNA, the CDR3 is TGTGCCAGCAGCTTATTGCCTGGGGAGACCCAGTACTTC.

This clonotype showed up just a few times. A junction boundary mismatches the germline segment, possibly from a read error. The chain is built from TRBV12-3 or TRBV12-4 and TRBJ1-3; TRBD1 aligns across 7 bases. The CDR3 is 15 amino acids. As DNA, the CDR3 is TGTGCCAGCAGTTTCCCAGGGACAGCTGGAAACACCATAAATTTT. Its protein is CASSFPGTAGNTINF.

This clonotype was observed a handful of times. The chain links TRBV4-2 to TRBJ1-3; D is ambiguous. V was clipped by 0 bases and J by 0 bases, with 6 bases between them. Germline assignment: CDR1 LGHNA and CDR2 YNFKEQ. The CDR3 is made up of 15 amino acids. CDR3 in amino acids: CASSQELRSGNTIYF. As DNA, the CDR3 is TGTGCCAGCAGCCAAGAGCTCCGCTCTGGAAACACCATATATTTT.

This clonotype was seen many times. V is TRBV3-1 and J is TRBJ2-1; no firm D call. CDR3 length: 15 amino acids. Germline CDR1 reads LGHDT; CDR2 reads YNNKEL (reference sequence). Trimming stripped 0 bases from V and 7 bases from J, with 13 bases between. The CDR3 region has the DNA TGTGCCAGCAGCCAAGAGGGGTCAAAGTTTAATGAGCAGTTCTTC. This sequence encodes CASSQEGSKFNEQFF.